The 21 T cell receptor beta chains below all came from one sample that was sequenced in a study of monozygotic twins with inflammatory bowel disease. No DNA is given; TCRdb re-called the 5' RACE reads and lists each CDR3 protein once. The sample table sets out nearly 450,000 distinct CDR3 sequences. Sequencing used blood. Every receptor here comes from a human donor with ulcerative colitis or Crohn's disease, or a healthy co-twin of an affected twin (not recorded which).

The chain employs TRBV5-1 and TRBJ2-1; absent DNA, TCRdb's TRBD2 call cannot be checked. The germline V gene has CDR1 SGHRS and CDR2 YFSETQ. The CDR3 covers 17 residues. The CDR3 loop is CASSWSSLARVGNEQFF.

The chain is built from TRBV5-1 and TRBJ2-3. Germline assignment: CDR1 SGHRS and CDR2 YFSETQ. The CDR3 has 12 amino acids. CDR3 sequence reads: CASTFSGDTQYF.

The CDR3 region is CAWSIMNTEAFF. The rearrangement links TRBV30 to TRBJ1-1. The CDR3 contains 12 residues. CDR1 is GTSNPN, CDR2 SVGIG, per germline (reference sequence).

The chain recombines TRBV6-5 with TRBJ1-1; the D gene TCRdb calls, TRBD1, cannot be checked with no DNA. Germline V CDR1 and CDR2: MNHEY, SVGAGI. The CDR3 runs to 15 residues. The CDR3 loop reads CASSYSRVGGSEAFF.

The J gene is TRBJ2-2, the V gene TRBV2; as DNA is missing, the TRBD2 call by TCRdb cannot be tested. The CDR3 consists of 14 residues. Looked up from germline, CDR1 is SNHLY and CDR2 is FYNNEI. This CDR3 is CASRADLNTGELFF.

The chain uses TRBV28 and TRBJ2-2; TCRdb lists TRBD2, though no DNA is available to test this call. CDR1 and CDR2 (germline): MDHEN, SYDVKM. This CDR3 is built from 19 residues. Here the CDR3 reads CASSIPGLAGGLNTGELFF.

The chain uses TRBV7-3 and TRBJ2-1; TCRdb proposes TRBD2, but this gene call is untestable without DNA. Looked up from germline, CDR1 is SGHTA and CDR2 is FQGTGA. The CDR3 runs 14 residues. CDR3 protein: CASSFGTSSWEQFF.

The rearrangement links TRBV29-1 to TRBJ1-1; TCRdb outputs TRBD1, but without DNA this stays unchecked. The CDR3 runs to 11 residues. Germline V gene data show CDR1 as SQVTM and CDR2 as ANQGSEA. CDR3 residues: CSVPQGIEAFF.

The chain uses TRBV30 and TRBJ1-2; the D call from TCRdb, TRBD1, cannot be confirmed without DNA. The CDR3 sequence is 15 residues long. Germline values: CDR1 GTSNPN, CDR2 SVGIG (reference sequence). CDR3 sequence: CAWKSDRDRTSGYTF.

The genes are TRBV4-1 and TRBJ2-1; TCRdb reports TRBD1, a call that lacks DNA to check it against. CDR1 MGHRA and CDR2 YSYEKL come from the germline V gene. The CDR3 sequence is 11 residues long. The CDR3 loop is CASSRGYEQFF.

The rearrangement links TRBV5-1 to TRBJ2-7; TCRdb returns TRBD1, unconfirmable since there is no DNA. Germline V CDR1 and CDR2: SGHRS, YFSETQ. This CDR3 has 14 amino acids. This CDR3 is CASREGAGSYEQYF.

The chain has TRBV5-1 and TRBJ2-7; TCRdb names TRBD2, which stays unverified in the absence of DNA. Germline V lookup: CDR1 SGHRS, CDR2 YFSETQ. The CDR3 totals 16 residues. CDR3 sequence reads: CASSLQGSSGAYEQYF.

The chain links TRBV4-3 to TRBJ2-1; TCRdb gives TRBD1 as the D gene, but with no DNA this cannot be confirmed. The CDR3 is 15 residues long. Germline-derived CDR1 and CDR2 are LGHNA and YSLEER. The CDR3 sequence: CASSQERGGYNEQFF.

This chain uses TRBV12-3 or TRBV12-4 with TRBJ1-3; TCRdb reports TRBD1, a call that lacks DNA to check it against. The CDR3 runs 13 residues. The CDR3 loop reads CASTQGQVNTIYF.

The genes are TRBV12-3 or TRBV12-4 and TRBJ1-1; lacking DNA, the TRBD1 call made by TCRdb goes unchecked. The CDR3 length is 14 residues. The CDR3 is CASRVSTGRTEAFF.

The chain recombines TRBV3-1 with TRBJ2-3. Germline loops: CDR1 LGHDT, CDR2 YNNKEL (reference sequence). CDR3 length: 15 amino acids. The CDR3 region is CASSQGGSRTDTQYF.

This chain joins TRBV15 and TRBJ2-5; there is no DNA to check the TCRdb D call of TRBD2. The CDR3 extends over 17 amino acids. From germline, CDR1 is LNHNV and CDR2 YYDKDF (reference sequence). CDR3 region: CATSRDWGSGSVGTQYF.

The V gene is TRBV5-1, the J gene TRBJ1-6; TCRdb indicates TRBD1, and absent DNA this call remains unverified. The CDR3 runs 15 residues. Germline-derived CDR1 and CDR2 are SGHRS and YFSETQ. The CDR3 here is CASSDGDRGNSPLHF. The whole variable domain, filled in from reference TRBV5-1 and TRBJ1-6, reads KAGVTQTPRYLIKTRGQQVTLSCSPISGHRSVSWYQQTPGQGLQFLFEYFSETQRNKGNFPGRFSGRQFSNSRSEMNVSTLELGDSALYLCASSDGDRGNSPLHFGNGTRLTVT.

This sequence joins TRBV7-2 and TRBJ2-1; TCRdb proposes TRBD1, but this gene call is untestable without DNA. CDR3 length: 16 amino acids. Germline CDR1 reads SGHTA; CDR2 reads FQGNSA. CDR3 protein: CASGLRGGGSYNEQFF.

The chain links TRBV4-1 to TRBJ1-4; as DNA is missing, the TRBD1 call by TCRdb cannot be tested. The CDR3 is 17 amino acids. From germline, CDR1 is MGHRA and CDR2 YSYEKL. This chain's CDR3 is CASSQDEGRDRDEKLFF.

This chain's CDR3 is CASSIAGHLTGELFF. The chain carries TRBV19 and TRBJ2-2; lacking DNA, the TRBD1 call made by TCRdb goes unchecked. The CDR3 length is 15 residues. Per the germline V gene, CDR1 is LNHDA and CDR2 is SQIVND (reference sequence).